Here is one T cell receptor (beta chain) with its context. What it recognizes is unknown. The study ran its PCR with 60 Vbeta and 13 Jbeta primers. Only in-frame clones appear in the TCRdb table, and some are missing; sequencing was by immunoSEQ multiplex PCR. Of over 100,000 clones in the sample, less than 80% are singletons; the top ten hold 6% to 8%. CDR1 and CDR2 from the germline V gene are MNHEY and SMNVEV (reference sequence). This CDR3 is 19 amino acids long. Trimming at V came to 6 bases and at J to 0 bases, leaving 17 bases not matched to a gene. The data belong to a study of cytomegalovirus exposure and HLA in healthy donors. Study observations and caveats: In presence/absence analyses, roughly uniform sequencing depth across donors was assumed. The only immune exposure information that was available was CMV serostatus. Some V segments, including TRBV6-2 and TRBV6-3, were excluded as indistinguishable.

The TCR comes from a man aged 35 to 55 in good health and CMV-seropositive. The chain couples TRBV27 to TRBJ2-3; 8 positions agree with TRBD2. The source material was PBMCs. The CDR3 loop is CASSLWVYPSGLSTDTQYF. Here the CDR3 DNA reads TGTGCCAGCAGCCTCTGGGTTTATCCTAGCGGGTTAAGCACAGATACGCAGTATTTT.